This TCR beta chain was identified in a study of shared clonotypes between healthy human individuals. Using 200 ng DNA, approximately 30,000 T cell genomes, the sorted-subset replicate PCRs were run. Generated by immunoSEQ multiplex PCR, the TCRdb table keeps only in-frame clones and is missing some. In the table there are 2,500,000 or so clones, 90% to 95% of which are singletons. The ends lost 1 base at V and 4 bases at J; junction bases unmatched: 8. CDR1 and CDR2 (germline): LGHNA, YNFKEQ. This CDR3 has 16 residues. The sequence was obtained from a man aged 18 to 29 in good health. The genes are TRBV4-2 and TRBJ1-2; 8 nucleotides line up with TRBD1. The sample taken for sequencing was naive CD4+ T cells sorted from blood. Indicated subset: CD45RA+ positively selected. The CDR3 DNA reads TGTGCCAGCAGCCAAGGGAGGGCTACAGGGGGCTATGGCTACACCTTC. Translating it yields CASSQGRATGGYGYTF.